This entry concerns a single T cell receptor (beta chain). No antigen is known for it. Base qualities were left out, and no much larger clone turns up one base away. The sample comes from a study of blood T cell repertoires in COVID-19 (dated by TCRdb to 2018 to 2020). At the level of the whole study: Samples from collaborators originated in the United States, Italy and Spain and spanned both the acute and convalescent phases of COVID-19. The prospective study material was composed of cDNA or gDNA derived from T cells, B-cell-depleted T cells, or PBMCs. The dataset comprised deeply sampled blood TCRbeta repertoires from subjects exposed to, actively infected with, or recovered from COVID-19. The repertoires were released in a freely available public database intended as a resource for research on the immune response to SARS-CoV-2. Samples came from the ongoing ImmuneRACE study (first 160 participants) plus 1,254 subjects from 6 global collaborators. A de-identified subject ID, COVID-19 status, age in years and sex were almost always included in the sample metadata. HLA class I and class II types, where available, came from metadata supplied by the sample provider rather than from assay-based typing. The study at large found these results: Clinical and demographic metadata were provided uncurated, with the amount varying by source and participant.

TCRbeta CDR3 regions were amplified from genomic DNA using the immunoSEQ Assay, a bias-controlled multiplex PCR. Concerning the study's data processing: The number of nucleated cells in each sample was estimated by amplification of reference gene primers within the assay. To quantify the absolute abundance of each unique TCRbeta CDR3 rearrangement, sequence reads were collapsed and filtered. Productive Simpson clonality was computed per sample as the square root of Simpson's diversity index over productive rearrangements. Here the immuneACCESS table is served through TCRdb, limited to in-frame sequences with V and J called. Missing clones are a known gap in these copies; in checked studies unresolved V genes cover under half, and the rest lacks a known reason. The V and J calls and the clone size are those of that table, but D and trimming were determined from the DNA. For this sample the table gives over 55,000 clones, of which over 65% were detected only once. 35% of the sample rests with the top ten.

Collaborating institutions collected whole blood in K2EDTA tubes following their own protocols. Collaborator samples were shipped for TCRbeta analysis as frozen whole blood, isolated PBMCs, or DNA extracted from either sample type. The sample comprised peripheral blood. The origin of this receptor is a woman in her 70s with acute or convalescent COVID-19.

The CDR3 protein sequence reads: CASRRDSNQPQHF. The bases read TGTGCCAGTCGGAGAGATAGCAATCAGCCCCAGCATTTT. The V gene is TRBV19 and the J gene is TRBJ1-5; the D gene remains uncertain. CDR1 and CDR2 are drawn from the germline V gene (reference sequence): LNHDA, SQIVND. Including cysteine and phenylalanine, the CDR3 has 13 amino acids. Solely the CDR3 DNA is kept, with 39 bases framed from the first base. V is pared back by 8 bases and J by 0 bases, with 8 bases lying between the germline termini.